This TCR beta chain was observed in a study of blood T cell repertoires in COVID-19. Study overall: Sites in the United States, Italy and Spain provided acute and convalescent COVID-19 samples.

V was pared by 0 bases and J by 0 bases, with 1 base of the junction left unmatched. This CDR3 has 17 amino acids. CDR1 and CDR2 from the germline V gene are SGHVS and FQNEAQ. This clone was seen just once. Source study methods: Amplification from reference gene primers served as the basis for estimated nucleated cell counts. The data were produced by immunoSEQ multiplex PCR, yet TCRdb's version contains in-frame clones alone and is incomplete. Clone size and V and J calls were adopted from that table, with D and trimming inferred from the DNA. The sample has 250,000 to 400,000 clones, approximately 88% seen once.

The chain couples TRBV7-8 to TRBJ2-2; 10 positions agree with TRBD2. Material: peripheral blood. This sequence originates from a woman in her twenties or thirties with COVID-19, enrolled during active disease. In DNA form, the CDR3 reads TGTGCCAGCAGCTTAGCGAGCGGGGGGGCGAACACCGGGGAGCTGTTTTTT. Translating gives CASSLASGGANTGELFF.